The 8 T cell receptor beta chains given below trace back to one sample, sequenced in a study of T cells in Graves' hyperthyroidism and ophthalmopathy. Amplification yielded TCR beta CDR3 regions, with RNA transcripts as the source. First-round RT-PCR targeting the TCR CDR3 was performed with the HTBI primer set. TCRdb passed the multiplex PCR reads through MiXCR, listing each CDR3 protein once. Of approximately 250,000 distinct CDR3 sequences listed, about 25% are singletons. Input material: blood. The receptor set was obtained from a woman aged 35 to 49 with Graves' ophthalmopathy.

About this clonotype: A much larger clone lies a single base off, so this may be a read error. The chain has TRBV4-1 and TRBJ2-7, with D tentatively TRBD1 (5 bases). This CDR3 has 13 residues. Germline V gene data show CDR1 as MGHRA and CDR2 as YSYEKL. The CDR3 protein is CATSYRTLFEQYF. The CDR3 nucleotides are TGCGCCACCAGCTATCGGACACTTTTCGAGCAGTACTTC.

This clonotype was counted ten times or more. The V gene is TRBV7-9, the J gene TRBJ2-5; 12 bases line up with TRBD2. CDR3 length: 16 amino acids. V shed 4 bases and J 1 base; nucleotides not matched to a gene: 4. Germline assignment: CDR1 SEHNR and CDR2 FQNEAQ (reference sequence). The CDR3 spells CASSSTSGRFQETQYF. In nucleotides, the CDR3 is TGTGCCAGCAGCTCGACTAGCGGGAGATTCCAAGAGACCCAGTACTTC.

This clonotype occurred many times. The chain uses TRBV2 and TRBJ1-1, with D possibly being TRBD1 (6 bases). The V and J ends lost 1 base and 6 bases respectively, with 12 bases between them. This CDR3 region has 14 residues. Germline CDR1 reads SNHLY; CDR2 reads FYNNEI. CDR3 nucleotides: TGTGCCAGCAGTGAAGACGGCAGGGGCGCTGAAGCTTTCTTT. Translated: CASSEDGRGAEAFF.

V gene TRBV28 combines with J gene TRBJ1-1, with D unclear. This CDR3 is built from 16 residues. Germline V CDR1 and CDR2: MDHEN, SYDVKM. V shed 2 bases and J shed 0 bases, with 13 bases lying between them. The CDR3 protein is CASSLPTSTMNTEAFF. The CDR3 region has the DNA TGTGCCAGCAGTTTACCGACTAGCACCATGAACACTGAAGCTTTCTTT.

This clonotype was detected only a few times. The rearrangement uses TRBV12-5 and TRBJ2-7, with D possibly matching TRBD2 (5 bases). This CDR3 spans 13 amino acids. The V gene's germline CDR1 is LGHNT and CDR2 FRNRAP. The chain's CDR3 is CASSAGQFYEQYF. The CDR3 coding sequence is TGTGCCAGCAGTGCGGGTCAGTTCTACGAGCAGTACTTC.

The chain combines TRBV6-1 with TRBJ2-7; no definite D call. Germline CDR1 is MNHNS and CDR2 is SASEGT. The length of the CDR3 is 12 residues. V was shortened by 9 bases and J by 3 bases, with 12 bases between the two germline ends. The CDR3, as DNA: TGTGCCAGTTCGACCCTTTACTACGAGCAGTACTTC. Its protein product is CASSTLYYEQYF.

This clonotype occurred many times. In DNA form, the CDR3 reads TGTGCCAGCAGTTTTCTAACGGATTTTACCTACGAGCAGTACTTC. Translated, it gives CASSFLTDFTYEQYF. The J gene is TRBJ2-7, the V gene TRBV12-3 or TRBV12-4; no firm D call. V shed 3 bases and J shed 2 bases, with 14 bases lying between them. The CDR3 runs to 15 residues.

This clonotype was counted ten times or more. The chain links TRBV12-3 or TRBV12-4 to TRBJ2-7; 7 bases are a match to TRBD2. V shed 4 bases, J shed 7 bases, and the junction held 10 bases outside the gene matches. CDR3 length: 14 residues. CDR3 residues: CASSWEGGQNEQYF. The CDR3 region has the DNA TGTGCCAGCAGTTGGGAGGGAGGGCAGAATGAGCAGTACTTC.